These 2 T cell receptor beta chains were all obtained from the same sample, sequenced in a study of blood T cell repertoires in COVID-19. Assay: immunoSEQ multiplex PCR; the TCRdb copy retains only in-frame clones and omits some. The sample records about 84,000 clones, around four fifths being singletons. The specimen was peripheral blood. These receptors were taken from a man at least 80 years old with active or convalescent COVID-19.

This sequence joins TRBV27 and TRBJ2-1; weak D call: TRBD2 (6 bases). Trimming removed 2 bases at V and 2 bases at J, with 10 bases between. The length of the CDR3 is 15 residues. Per germline, CDR1 MNHEY and CDR2 SMNVEV (reference sequence). The CDR3 DNA follows: TGTGCCAGCAGTTTACCCGGGAGACCCTACAATGAGCAGTTCTTC. This codes for CASSLPGRPYNEQFF.

The J gene is TRBJ1-5, the V gene TRBV6-5; D call uncertain. The germline CDR1 and CDR2 sequences are MNHEY and SVGAGI. The CDR3 consists of 14 residues. Trimming stripped 5 bases from V and 6 bases from J, with 14 bases between. The CDR3 DNA reads TGTGCCAGCAGTACCAAAGCGGGTAGTCAGCCCCAGCATTTT. Translated, it gives CASSTKAGSQPQHF.